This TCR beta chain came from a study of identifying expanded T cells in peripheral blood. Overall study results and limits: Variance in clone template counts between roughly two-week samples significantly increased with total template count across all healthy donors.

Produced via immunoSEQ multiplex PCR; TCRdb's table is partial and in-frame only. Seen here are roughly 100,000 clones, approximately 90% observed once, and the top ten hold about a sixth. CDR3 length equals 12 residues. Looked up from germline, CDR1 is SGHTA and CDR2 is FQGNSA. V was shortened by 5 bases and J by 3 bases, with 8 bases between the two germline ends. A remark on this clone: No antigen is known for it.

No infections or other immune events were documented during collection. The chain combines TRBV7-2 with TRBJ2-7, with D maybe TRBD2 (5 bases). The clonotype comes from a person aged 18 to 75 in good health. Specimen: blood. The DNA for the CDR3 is TGTGCCAGCAGCCCAGCGGTCTACGAGCAGTACTTC. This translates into CASSPAVYEQYF.